The sample holds a few counts of the clone carrying this T cell receptor (beta chain). The data originate from a study of blood T cell repertoires in COVID-19. Whole-study context: Both acute and convalescent COVID-19 samples were obtained from the United States, Italy and Spain. PBMCs, B-cell-depleted T cells, or T cells were the source of the cDNA or gDNA that made up the material.

TCRdb keeps only in-frame clones here, not all; method: immunoSEQ multiplex PCR. The table shows a few hundred thousand clones, with about 87% occurring only once. The sample taken for sequencing was peripheral blood. The sequence came from a woman aged 70 to 79 with active or convalescent COVID-19.

DNA of the CDR3: TGTGCCGTGAACAGGGGAACCGGCTACGAGCAGTACTTC. This translates into CAVNRGTGYEQYF. The chain carries TRBV6-5 and TRBJ2-7, with 7 bases identical to TRBD1. The V segment lost 11 bases and the J segment 3 bases; nucleotides outside the gene matches: 10. The length of the CDR3 is 13 residues. Germline lookup yields CDR1 MNHEY and CDR2 SVGAGI.